The present entry profiles one TCR beta chain with its context. The sample originates from a study of cytomegalovirus exposure and HLA in healthy donors. In germline, CDR1 is MDHEN, CDR2 SYDVKM. The CDR3 totals 12 residues. V was cut by 1 base and J by 7 bases, with 8 bases left in between. 13 Jbeta primers and 60 Vbeta primers were used for the PCR. Only in-frame clones appear in the TCRdb table, and some are missing; sequencing was by immunoSEQ multiplex PCR. This table has around 250,000 clones, approximately 82% appearing once. Material: PBMCs. The gene calls are TRBV28 and TRBJ2-7; D may be TRBD2 (6 bases). The clonotype was recovered from a woman aged 55 to 70 in good health and CMV-seropositive. The CDR3: CASSLLEGEQYF. The DNA of the CDR3 is TGTGCCAGCAGTTTATTGGAGGGAGAGCAGTACTTC.